Presented here are 22 T cell receptor beta chains from one specimen sequenced in a study of T cells in Graves' hyperthyroidism and ophthalmopathy. RNA transcripts were the template for amplifying TCR beta CDR3 regions. Using the HTBI primer set, a first-round RT-PCR was run on the TCR CDR3. Each CDR3 protein gets one entry after TCRdb re-called the multiplex PCR reads with MiXCR. Here the sample spans about 560,000 distinct CDR3 sequences, approximately 15% being singletons. The sample was blood. The receptor set was obtained from a woman under 30 with Graves' hyperthyroidism.

This clonotype was recorded many times. The V call is TRBV20-1, the J call TRBJ2-3; TRBD2 matches 9 bases. Germline-derived CDR1 and CDR2 are DFQATT and SNEGSKA (reference sequence). V dropped 6 bases and J dropped 1; count of bases not matched to a gene: 8. The CDR3 covers 15 residues. CDR3 nucleotides: TGCAGTGCCAGAAAGCGGGAGGTAGGCACAGATACGCAGTATTTT. Translation: CSARKREVGTDTQYF.

The chain links TRBV13 to TRBJ2-3; the D is unclear. CDR3 length: 14 residues. Germline V gene lookup returns CDR1 PRHDT and CDR2 FYEKMQ (reference sequence). V was cut by 6 bases and J by 1 base, with 11 bases left in between. CDR3 region: CASSSIDRTDTQYF. The DNA of the CDR3 is TGTGCCAGCAGTTCAATAGACCGCACAGATACGCAGTATTTT.

The sample holds a few counts of this clonotype. The V call is TRBV7-8, the J call TRBJ1-2; D ambiguous. The CDR3 contains 16 residues. Deletions cut 5 bases from V and 2 bases from J, with 18 bases between. From germline, CDR1 is SGHVS and CDR2 FQNEAQ. The CDR3 here is CASSPREGGRNYGYTF. In nucleotides, the CDR3 is TGTGCCAGCAGCCCCCGGGAGGGCGGCAGGAACTATGGCTACACCTTC.

The rearrangement joins TRBV15 to TRBJ2-5, with 7 bases that match TRBD2. J gave up 1 base and V 0 bases, and 5 bases lay outside the gene matches. Looked up from germline, CDR1 is LNHNV and CDR2 is YYDKDF (reference sequence). This CDR3 spans 16 amino acids. CDR3 nucleotides: TGTGCCACCAGCAGAGATGCGGGAGCCCCCCAAGAGACCCAGTACTTC. This translates into CATSRDAGAPQETQYF.

The chain carries TRBV29-1 and TRBJ2-7; TRBD1 might be the D (6 bases). Germline CDR1 is SQVTM and CDR2 is ANQGSEA. Trimming removed 6 bases at V and 3 bases at J, with 12 bases between. The CDR3 loop spans 12 amino acids. The CDR3 loop reads CSVRDNFYEQYF. CDR3 bases: TGCAGCGTGAGGGACAACTTCTACGAGCAGTACTTC.

This clonotype appeared a few times. This chain links TRBV28 with TRBJ2-4; either TRBD1 or TRBD2 may supply D (5 bases each). V was clipped by 7 bases and J by 7 bases, with 29 bases between them. The CDR3 runs to 18 residues. Germline CDR1 MDHEN, CDR2 SYDVKM. CDR3 bases: TGTGCCAGCACCACCGGTGGGAGAAGGACACACACTAGGAACATTCAGTACTTC. Translation gives CASTTGGRRTHTRNIQYF.

In this sample, this clonotype turned up many times. The genes are TRBV28 and TRBJ2-7; D may be TRBD1 or TRBD2 (5 bases each). The germline gives CDR1 MDHEN, CDR2 SYDVKM. The CDR3 totals 13 residues. V was trimmed by 10 bases and J by 5 bases, leaving 18 bases between them. CDR3 region: CATRDQPFDEQYF. As DNA, the CDR3 is TGTGCCACTAGGGACCAGCCCTTTGACGAGCAGTACTTC.

This clonotype occurred a few times. J is TRBJ2-5 and V is TRBV5-4, with 11 bases aligning to TRBD2. The CDR3 has 13 residues. V was clipped by 4 bases and J by 13 bases; unmatched bases: 9. The germline V gene encodes CDR1 SGHNT and CDR2 YYREEE (reference sequence). CDR3 amino acids: CASSAGPLAGGYF. The DNA of the CDR3 is TGTGCCAGCAGCGCGGGACCTCTAGCGGGGGGGTACTTC.

This clonotype has a count of ten or more. The V and J genes are TRBV12-3 or TRBV12-4 and TRBJ2-7, with D possibly TRBD2 on 6 matching bases. The CDR3 covers 14 residues. The V and J ends lost 6 bases and 3 bases respectively, with 15 bases between them. DNA for the CDR3: TGTGCCAGCAGCACACGGAGGGGAAACTACGAGCAGTACTTC. Translating it yields CASSTRRGNYEQYF.

This clonotype was found many times. The rearrangement joins TRBV6-2 or TRBV6-3 to TRBJ2-7; 12 bases are shared with TRBD1. CDR3 size: 15 residues. CDR1 is MNHEY and CDR2 is SVGEGT in the germline V gene. V lost 2 bases and J lost 5; bases outside the gene matches: 4. CDR3 amino acids: CASSYGDRGHDEQYF. The DNA for the CDR3 is TGTGCCAGCAGTTACGGGGACAGGGGGCACGACGAGCAGTACTTC.

V is TRBV28 and J is TRBJ1-4; D perhaps matches TRBD1 (6 bases). The CDR3 is 14 amino acids. V gave up 4 bases and J gave up 7 bases, with 13 bases separating them. Per the germline V gene, CDR1 is MDHEN and CDR2 is SYDVKM. CDR3 protein: CASSSWGLSEKLFF. The CDR3 nucleotides read TGTGCCAGCAGTTCGTGGGGGCTAAGTGAAAAACTGTTTTTT.

The J gene is TRBJ1-2, the V gene TRBV5-1; D is unresolved. CDR1 SGHRS and CDR2 YFSETQ come from the germline V gene. The CDR3 runs to 14 residues. V lost 4 bases to trimming and J lost 6 bases, with 16 bases between them. The CDR3 loop reads CASSLRATGDGYTF. CDR3 nucleotides: TGCGCCAGCAGCCTTCGGGCAACCGGGGATGGCTACACCTTC.

This clonotype was seen many times. The CDR3 is CASSDGTSSLYGYTF. The CDR3 coding sequence is TGTGCCAGCAGTGACGGGACTTCTTCTCTCTATGGCTACACCTTC. The gene calls are TRBV6-1 and TRBJ1-2; weak D call: TRBD1 (5 bases). Germline V lookup: CDR1 MNHNS, CDR2 SASEGT. Deletions cut 3 bases from V and 4 bases from J, with 15 bases between. CDR3 size: 15 residues.

J is TRBJ1-2 and V is TRBV18; perhaps TRBD1 as D (5 bases). Trimming took 6 bases from V and 2 from J, leaving 22 bases between them. The CDR3 covers 17 residues. Germline CDR1 reads KGHSH; CDR2 reads LQKENI. In DNA form, the CDR3 reads TGTGCCAGCTCGATCGTTCCGGGACGATGGCGAAACTATGGCTACACCTTC. This translates into CASSIVPGRWRNYGYTF.

This clonotype was recorded many times. For the CDR3, the DNA is TGTGCCAGCAGTCCCCTGAGGGGTCCCAATGAGCAGTTCTTC. Protein sequence: CASSPLRGPNEQFF. This chain links TRBV12-3 or TRBV12-4 with TRBJ2-1, with D tentatively TRBD1 or TRBD2 (5 bases each). V was trimmed by 5 bases and J by 6 bases, leaving 14 bases between them. CDR3 length: 14 amino acids.

The chain couples TRBV7-9 to TRBJ2-7; either TRBD1 or TRBD2 may supply D (5 bases each). The ends were cut back, 5 bases at V and 6 bases at J, with 11 bases in the middle. Germline-derived CDR1 and CDR2 are SEHNR and FQNEAQ (reference sequence). The CDR3 length is 12 residues. The CDR3 sequence: CASSPGPPEQYF. CDR3 bases: TGTGCCAGCAGCCCGGGACCTCCCGAGCAGTACTTC.

This clonotype was detected a few times. The chain has TRBV9 and TRBJ1-5; 7 positions match TRBD1. There are 15 residues in the CDR3. With 4 bases clipped from V and 6 bases from J, the junction kept 10 bases outside the gene matches. The germline V gene encodes CDR1 SGDLS and CDR2 YYNGEE. The CDR3 loop reads CASSPQGQDRQPQHF. The CDR3 DNA follows: TGTGCCAGCAGCCCCCAAGGACAGGATCGTCAGCCCCAGCATTTT.

This clonotype was recorded many times. The V and J genes are TRBV2 and TRBJ2-5; a possible D gene is TRBD1 (5 bases). CDR1 is SNHLY, CDR2 FYNNEI, per germline. The CDR3 sequence is 15 residues long. V was trimmed by 9 bases and J by 2 bases, leaving 19 bases between them. CDR3 amino acids: CASNVRQILQETQYF. The CDR3 DNA reads as TGTGCCAGTAATGTCCGACAGATACTTCAAGAGACCCAGTACTTC.

This clonotype was observed a handful of times. The CDR3 loop reads CASSLVRGGMKKNIQYF. CDR3 sequence (DNA): TGTGCCAGCAGCTTAGTAAGAGGCGGGATGAAAAAGAACATTCAGTACTTC. The J gene is TRBJ2-4, the V gene TRBV7-9; the D gene is possibly TRBD2 (6 bases). The V end was cut by 1 base, the J end by 7 bases, with 20 bases between. CDR3 length: 17 amino acids. CDR1 SEHNR and CDR2 FQNEAQ come from the germline V gene (reference sequence). Complete variable domain (other parts from reference TRBV7-9 and TRBJ2-4): DTGVSQNPRHKITKRGQNVTFRCDPISEHNRLYWYRQTLGQGPEFLTYFQNEAQLEKSRLLSDRFSAERPKGSFSTLEIQRTEQGDSAMYLCASSLVRGGMKKNIQYFGAGTRLSVL.

The chain couples TRBV12-3 or TRBV12-4 to TRBJ1-1; D uncertain. This CDR3 region has 11 residues. The germline V and J ends were trimmed by 5 bases and 12 bases, with 13 bases remaining between them. The CDR3 bases are TGTGCCAGCAGTACCAGTACCGGGACTTTCTTT. Its protein product is CASSTSTGTFF.

This clonotype was counted many times. The chain carries TRBV24-1 and TRBJ2-7; D is perhaps TRBD2 (5 bases). V lost 4 bases and J lost 2, with 8 bases in between. In germline, CDR1 is KGHDR, CDR2 SFDVKD. This CDR3 has 13 amino acids. The CDR3 region has the DNA TGTGCCACCAGTGACGCCGGGACCTACGAGCAGTACTTC. The encoded protein is CATSDAGTYEQYF.

This clonotype was counted ten times or more. V usage is TRBV18 and J usage is TRBJ2-5; TRBD2 is a possible D gene (6 bases). With 0 bases removed from V and 2 bases from J, the gap between germline ends came to 10 bases. The CDR3 extends over 15 amino acids. Germline-derived CDR1 and CDR2 are KGHSH and LQKENI. In nucleotides, the CDR3 is TGTGCCAGCTCACCACCGGTCGGGGGTCAAGAGACCCAGTACTTC. Protein sequence: CASSPPVGGQETQYF.